This passage covers 3 T cell receptor beta chains from one sample sequenced in a study of cytomegalovirus exposure and HLA in healthy donors. PCR amplification relied on 60 Vbeta primers (plus 13 Jbeta primers). Produced via immunoSEQ multiplex PCR; TCRdb's table is partial and in-frame only. The repertoire holds about 300,000 clones, with about nine tenths as singletons. The material sequenced was PBMCs. Receptors originate from a man between 35 and 55 years old in good health and CMV-seropositive.

The J gene is TRBJ1-3, the V gene TRBV4-1, with 7 bases identical to TRBD1. V trimming: 0 bases; J trimming: 4 bases; junction bases outside the gene matches: 3. The germline V gene has CDR1 MGHRA and CDR2 YSYEKL. CDR3 length: 15 residues. For the CDR3, the DNA is TGCGCCAGCAGCCAAGAGTCACAGGGGGGAAACACCATATATTTT. Its protein is CASSQESQGGNTIYF.

V is TRBV4-3 and J is TRBJ1-4, with D possibly matching TRBD1 (5 bases). CDR1 and CDR2 from the germline V gene are LGHNA and YSLEER. The CDR3 sequence is 15 residues long. V lost 1 base, J lost 6 bases, and 12 bases lay in between. CDR3 bases: TGCGCCAGCAGCCAAGTGGGAAGGGGCGATGAAAAACTGTTTTTT. It is translated as CASSQVGRGDEKLFF.

The chain links TRBV5-6 to TRBJ2-7; 8 bases align to TRBD2. The CDR3 is 15 amino acids. Losses at the gene ends were 4 bases for V and 2 bases for J; bases not matched to a gene: 8. Germline V gene lookup returns CDR1 SGHDT and CDR2 YYEEEE. In nucleotides, the CDR3 is TGTGCCAGCAGCCGCGACCCAGCGGGAGCCTACGAGCAGTACTTC. This gives the protein CASSRDPAGAYEQYF.